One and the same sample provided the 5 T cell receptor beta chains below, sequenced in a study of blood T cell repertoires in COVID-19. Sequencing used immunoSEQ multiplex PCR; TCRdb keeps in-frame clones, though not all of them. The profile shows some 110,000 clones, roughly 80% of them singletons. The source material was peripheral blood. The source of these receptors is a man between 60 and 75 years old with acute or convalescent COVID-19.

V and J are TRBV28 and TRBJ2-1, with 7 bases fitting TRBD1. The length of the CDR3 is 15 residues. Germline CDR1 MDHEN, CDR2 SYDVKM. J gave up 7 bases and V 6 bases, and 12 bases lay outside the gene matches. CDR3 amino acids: CASRTTGFVVNEQFF. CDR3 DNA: TGTGCCAGCAGAACGACAGGGTTCGTAGTAAATGAGCAGTTCTTC.

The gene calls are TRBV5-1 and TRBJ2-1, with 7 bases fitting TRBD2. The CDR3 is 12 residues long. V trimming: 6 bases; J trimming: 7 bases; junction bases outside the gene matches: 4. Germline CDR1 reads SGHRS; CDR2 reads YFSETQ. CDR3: CASTWGGNEQFF. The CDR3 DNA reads TGCGCCAGCACCTGGGGAGGGAATGAGCAGTTCTTC.

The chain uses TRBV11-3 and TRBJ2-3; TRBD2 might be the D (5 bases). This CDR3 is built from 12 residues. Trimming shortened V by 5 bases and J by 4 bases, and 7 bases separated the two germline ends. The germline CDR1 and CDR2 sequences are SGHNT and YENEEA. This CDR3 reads CASSVSADTQYF. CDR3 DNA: TGTGCCAGCAGCGTTAGCGCAGATACGCAGTATTTT.

The DNA for the CDR3 is TGTGCCAGCAGGGTGGCATGGGGACTAGCGGGAGTATCAGACACCGGGGAGCTGTTTTTT. It specifies CASRVAWGLAGVSDTGELFF. The V and J genes are TRBV28 and TRBJ2-2; 14 bases fit TRBD2. The CDR3 sequence is 20 residues long. CDR1 MDHEN and CDR2 SYDVKM come from the germline V gene. Germline trimming cut 6 bases from V and 3 bases from J; bases unmatched to any gene: 15.

CDR3 region: CASSVALAGGDTQYF. In DNA form, the CDR3 reads TGTGCCAGCAGCGTAGCGCTAGCGGGAGGGGATACGCAGTATTTT. The V gene is TRBV9, the J gene TRBJ2-3; the match to TRBD2 covers 12 bases. The CDR3 runs 15 residues. CDR1 and CDR2 (germline): SGDLS, YYNGEE. Trimming at V came to 0 bases and at J to 6 bases, leaving 2 bases not matched to a gene. Full variable domain (outside the CDR3, taken from reference TRBV9 and TRBJ2-3): DSGVTQTPKHLITATGQRVTLRCSPRSGDLSVYWYQQSLDQGLQFLIQYYNGEERAKGNILERFSAQQFPDLHSELNLSSLELGDSALYFCASSVALAGGDTQYFGPGTRLTVL.